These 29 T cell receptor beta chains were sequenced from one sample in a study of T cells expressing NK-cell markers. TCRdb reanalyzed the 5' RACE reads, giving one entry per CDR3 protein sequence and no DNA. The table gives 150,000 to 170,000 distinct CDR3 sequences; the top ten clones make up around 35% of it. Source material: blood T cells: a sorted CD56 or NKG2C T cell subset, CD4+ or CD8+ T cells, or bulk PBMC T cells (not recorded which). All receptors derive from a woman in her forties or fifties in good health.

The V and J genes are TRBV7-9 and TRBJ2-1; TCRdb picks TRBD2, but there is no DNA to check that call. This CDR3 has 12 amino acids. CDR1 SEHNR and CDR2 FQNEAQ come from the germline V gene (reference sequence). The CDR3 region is CAGLGLYNEQFF.

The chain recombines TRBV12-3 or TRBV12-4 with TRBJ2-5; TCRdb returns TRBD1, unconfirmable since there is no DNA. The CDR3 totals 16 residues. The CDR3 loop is CASSLRSGRGQETQYF.

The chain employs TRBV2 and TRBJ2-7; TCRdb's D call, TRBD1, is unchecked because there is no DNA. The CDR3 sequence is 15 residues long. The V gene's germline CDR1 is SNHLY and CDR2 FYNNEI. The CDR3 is CASSEGPGSAYEQYF. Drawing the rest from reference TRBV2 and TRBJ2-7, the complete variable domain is EPEVTQTPSHQVTQMGQEVILRCVPISNHLYFYWYRQILGQKVEFLVSFYNNEISEKSEIFDDQFSVERPDGSNFTLKIRSTKLEDSAMYFCASSEGPGSAYEQYFGPGTRLTVT.

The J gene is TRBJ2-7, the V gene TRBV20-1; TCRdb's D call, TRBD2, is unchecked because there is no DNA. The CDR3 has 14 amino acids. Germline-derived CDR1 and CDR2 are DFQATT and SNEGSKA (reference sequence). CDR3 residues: CSASQGLVFYEQYF.

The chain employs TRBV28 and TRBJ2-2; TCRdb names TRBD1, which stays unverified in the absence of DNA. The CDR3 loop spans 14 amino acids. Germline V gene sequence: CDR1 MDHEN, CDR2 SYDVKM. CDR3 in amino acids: CASTSSGGTGELFF.

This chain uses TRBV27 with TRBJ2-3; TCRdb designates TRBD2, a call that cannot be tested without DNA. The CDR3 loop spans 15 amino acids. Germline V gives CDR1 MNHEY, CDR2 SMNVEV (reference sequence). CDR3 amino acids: CASSLGTSGGDTQYF.

CDR3 residues: CAWLPGQGEAFF. This chain connects TRBV30 to TRBJ1-1; checking the TCRdb D call of TRBD1 is not possible without DNA. This CDR3 spans 12 amino acids. CDR1 is GTSNPN, CDR2 SVGIG, per germline (reference sequence).

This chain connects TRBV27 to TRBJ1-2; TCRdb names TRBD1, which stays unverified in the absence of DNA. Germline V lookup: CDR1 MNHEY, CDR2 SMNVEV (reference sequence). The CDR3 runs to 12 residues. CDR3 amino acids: CASSPAGSGYTF.

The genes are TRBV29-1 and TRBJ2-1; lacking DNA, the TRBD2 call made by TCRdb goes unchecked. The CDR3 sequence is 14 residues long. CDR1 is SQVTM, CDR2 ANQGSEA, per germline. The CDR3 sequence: CSVEPSGYYNEQFF.

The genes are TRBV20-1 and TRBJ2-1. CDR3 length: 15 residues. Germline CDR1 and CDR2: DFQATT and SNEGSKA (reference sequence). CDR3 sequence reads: CSARGILSSYNEQFF.

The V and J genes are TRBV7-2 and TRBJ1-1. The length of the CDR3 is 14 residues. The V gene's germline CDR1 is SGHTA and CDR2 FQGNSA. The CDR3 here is CASSLVSENTEAFF.

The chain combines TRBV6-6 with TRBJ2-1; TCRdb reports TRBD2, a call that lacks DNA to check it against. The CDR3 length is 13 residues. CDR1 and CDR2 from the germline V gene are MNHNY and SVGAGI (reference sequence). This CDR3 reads CASSITSYNEQFF.

CDR3 region: CASSARQGESSYNEQFF. The chain combines TRBV7-9 with TRBJ2-1; TCRdb picks TRBD1, but there is no DNA to check that call. There are 17 residues in the CDR3. Germline-derived CDR1 and CDR2 are SEHNR and FQNEAQ (reference sequence).

The CDR3 loop reads CASSLGSGGPPENEQFF. V gene TRBV13 combines with J gene TRBJ2-1; TCRdb's assignment of TRBD1 cannot be checked, as there is no DNA. Germline CDR1 is PRHDT and CDR2 is FYEKMQ (reference sequence). This CDR3 has 17 residues.

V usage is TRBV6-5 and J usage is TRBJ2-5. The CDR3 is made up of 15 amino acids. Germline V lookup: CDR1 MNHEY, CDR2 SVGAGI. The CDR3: CASSLIDLDQETQYF.

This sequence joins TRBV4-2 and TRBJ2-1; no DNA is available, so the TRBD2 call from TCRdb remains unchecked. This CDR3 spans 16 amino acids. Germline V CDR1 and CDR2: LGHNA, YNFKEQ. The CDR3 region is CASSQLGGKSYNEQFF.

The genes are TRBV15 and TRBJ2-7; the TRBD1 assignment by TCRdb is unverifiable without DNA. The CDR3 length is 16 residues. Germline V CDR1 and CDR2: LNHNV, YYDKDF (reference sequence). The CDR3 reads CATSNPRGSSSYEQYF.

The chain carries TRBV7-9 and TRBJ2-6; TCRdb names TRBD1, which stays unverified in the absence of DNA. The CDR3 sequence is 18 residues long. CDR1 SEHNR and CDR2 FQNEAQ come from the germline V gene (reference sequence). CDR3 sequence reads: CVTEEGGQGARGANVLTF.

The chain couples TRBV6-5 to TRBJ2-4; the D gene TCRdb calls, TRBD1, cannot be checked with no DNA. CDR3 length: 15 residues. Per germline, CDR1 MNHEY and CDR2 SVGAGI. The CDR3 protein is CASSYSQGAGDIQYF.

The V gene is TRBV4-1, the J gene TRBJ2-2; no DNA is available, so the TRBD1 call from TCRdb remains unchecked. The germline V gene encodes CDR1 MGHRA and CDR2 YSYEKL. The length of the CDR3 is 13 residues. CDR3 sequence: CASTLGVAGELFF.

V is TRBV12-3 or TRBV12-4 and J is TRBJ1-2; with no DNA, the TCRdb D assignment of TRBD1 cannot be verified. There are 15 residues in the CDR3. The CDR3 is CASSLSTRGSAGYTF.

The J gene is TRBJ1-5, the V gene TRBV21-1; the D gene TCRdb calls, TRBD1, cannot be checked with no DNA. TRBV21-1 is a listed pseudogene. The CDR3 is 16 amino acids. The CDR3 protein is CASPKRPGGSNQPQHF.

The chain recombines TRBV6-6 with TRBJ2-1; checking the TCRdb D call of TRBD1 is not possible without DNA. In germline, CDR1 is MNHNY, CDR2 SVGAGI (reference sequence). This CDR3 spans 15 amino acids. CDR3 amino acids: CASRSPVSSFNEQFF.

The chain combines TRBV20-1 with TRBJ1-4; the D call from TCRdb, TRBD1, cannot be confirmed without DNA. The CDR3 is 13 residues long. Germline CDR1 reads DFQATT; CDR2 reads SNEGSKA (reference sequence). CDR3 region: CSARPTGSEKLFF.

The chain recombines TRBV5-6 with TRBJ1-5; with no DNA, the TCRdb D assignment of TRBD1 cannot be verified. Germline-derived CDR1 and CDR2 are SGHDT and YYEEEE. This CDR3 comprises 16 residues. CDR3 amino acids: CASSPGGGRRNQPQHF.

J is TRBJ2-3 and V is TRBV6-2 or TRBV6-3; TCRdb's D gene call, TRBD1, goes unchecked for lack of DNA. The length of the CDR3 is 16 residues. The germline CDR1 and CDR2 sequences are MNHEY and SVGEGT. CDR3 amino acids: CASSYSELSPGDTQYF.

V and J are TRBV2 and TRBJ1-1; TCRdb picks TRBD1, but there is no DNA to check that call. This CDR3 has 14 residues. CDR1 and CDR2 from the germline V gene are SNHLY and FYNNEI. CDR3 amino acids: CASSSWGWNTEAFF.

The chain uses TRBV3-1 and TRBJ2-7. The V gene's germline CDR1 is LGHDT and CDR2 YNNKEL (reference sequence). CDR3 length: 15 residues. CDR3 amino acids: CASSRYRASIYEQYF.

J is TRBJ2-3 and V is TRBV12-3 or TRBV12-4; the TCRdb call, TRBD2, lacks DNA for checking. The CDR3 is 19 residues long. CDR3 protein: CASTSPGLARMSITDTQYF.